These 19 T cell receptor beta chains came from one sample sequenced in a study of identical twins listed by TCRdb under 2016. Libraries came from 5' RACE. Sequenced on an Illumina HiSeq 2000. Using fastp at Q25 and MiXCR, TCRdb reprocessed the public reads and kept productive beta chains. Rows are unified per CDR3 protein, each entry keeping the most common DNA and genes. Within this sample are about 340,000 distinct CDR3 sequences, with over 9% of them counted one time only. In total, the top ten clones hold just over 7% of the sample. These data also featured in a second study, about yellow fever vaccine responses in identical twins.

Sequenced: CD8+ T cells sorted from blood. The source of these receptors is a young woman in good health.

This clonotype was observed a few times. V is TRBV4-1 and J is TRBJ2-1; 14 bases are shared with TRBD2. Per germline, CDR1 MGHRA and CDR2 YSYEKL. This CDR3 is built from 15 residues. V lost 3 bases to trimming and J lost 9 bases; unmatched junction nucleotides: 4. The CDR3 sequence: CASSHGTSGGIEQFF. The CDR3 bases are TGCGCCAGCAGCCACGGGACTAGCGGGGGTATTGAGCAGTTCTTC.

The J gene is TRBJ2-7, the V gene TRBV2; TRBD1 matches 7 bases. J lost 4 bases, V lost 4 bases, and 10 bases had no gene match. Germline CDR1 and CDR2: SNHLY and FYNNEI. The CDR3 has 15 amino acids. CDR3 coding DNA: TGTGCCAGCAGTGTGACAGGGTATACGATATACGAGCAGTACTTC. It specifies CASSVTGYTIYEQYF.

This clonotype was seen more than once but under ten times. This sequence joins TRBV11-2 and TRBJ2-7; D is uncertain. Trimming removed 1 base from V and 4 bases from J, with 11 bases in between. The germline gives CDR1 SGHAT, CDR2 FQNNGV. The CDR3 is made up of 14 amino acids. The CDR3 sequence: CASSLGEGFYEQYF. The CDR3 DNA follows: TGTGCCAGCAGCTTAGGGGAAGGATTTTACGAGCAGTACTTC. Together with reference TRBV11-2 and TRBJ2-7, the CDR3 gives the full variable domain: EAGVAQSPRYKIIEKRQSVAFWCNPISGHATLYWYQQILGQGPKLLIQFQNNGVVDDSQLPKDRFSAERLKGVDSTLKIQPAKLEDSAVYLCASSLGEGFYEQYFGPGTRLTVT.

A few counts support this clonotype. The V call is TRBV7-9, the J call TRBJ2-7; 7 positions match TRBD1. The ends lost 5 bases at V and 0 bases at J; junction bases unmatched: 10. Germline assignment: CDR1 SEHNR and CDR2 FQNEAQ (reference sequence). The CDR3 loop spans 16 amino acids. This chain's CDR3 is CASSRDSPRSSYEQYF. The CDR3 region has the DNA TGTGCCAGCAGCAGGGACAGCCCCAGAAGCTCCTACGAGCAGTACTTC.

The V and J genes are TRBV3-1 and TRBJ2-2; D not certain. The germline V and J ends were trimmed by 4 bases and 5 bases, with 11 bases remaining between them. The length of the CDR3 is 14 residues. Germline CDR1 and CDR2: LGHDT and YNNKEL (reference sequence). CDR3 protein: CASSPTRRTGELFF. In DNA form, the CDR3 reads TGTGCCAGCAGCCCCACCCGAAGGACCGGGGAGCTGTTTTTT.

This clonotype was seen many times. In DNA, the CDR3 is TGTGCCAGCAGCATGCGGGACCTCCGGGTGACCCAGTACTTC. This encodes CASSMRDLRVTQYF. This rearrangement joins TRBV12-3 or TRBV12-4 to TRBJ2-5, with D possibly being TRBD2 (6 bases). Between the trimmed V and J ends, which lost 6 bases and 7 bases, there was a span of 18 bases. CDR3 size: 14 residues.

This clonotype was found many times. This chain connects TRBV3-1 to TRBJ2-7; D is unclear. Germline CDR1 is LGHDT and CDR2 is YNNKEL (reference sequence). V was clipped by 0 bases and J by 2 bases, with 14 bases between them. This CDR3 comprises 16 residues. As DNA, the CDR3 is TGTGCCAGCAGCCAAGATTTAGGTTCCATCACCTACGAGCAGTACTTC. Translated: CASSQDLGSITYEQYF.

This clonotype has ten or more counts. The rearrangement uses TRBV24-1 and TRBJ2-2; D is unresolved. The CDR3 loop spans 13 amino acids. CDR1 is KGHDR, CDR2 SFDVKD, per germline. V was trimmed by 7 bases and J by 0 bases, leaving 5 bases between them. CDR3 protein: CATREPNTGELFF. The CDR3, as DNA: TGTGCCACCAGGGAACCGAACACCGGGGAGCTGTTTTTT.

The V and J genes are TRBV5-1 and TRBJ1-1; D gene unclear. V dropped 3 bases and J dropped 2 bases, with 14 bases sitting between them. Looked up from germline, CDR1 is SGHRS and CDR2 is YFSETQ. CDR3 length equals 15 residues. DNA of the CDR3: TGCGCCAGCAGCTCTCTCCTGGGGAGTAACACTGAAGCTTTCTTT. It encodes CASSSLLGSNTEAFF.

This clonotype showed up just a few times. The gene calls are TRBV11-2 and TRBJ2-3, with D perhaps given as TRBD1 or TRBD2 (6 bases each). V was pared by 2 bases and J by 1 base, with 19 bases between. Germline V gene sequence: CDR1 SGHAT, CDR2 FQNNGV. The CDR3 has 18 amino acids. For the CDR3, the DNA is TGTGCCAGCAGCTTACGGAGAGGGGGGACCCGGGGCACAGATACGCAGTATTTT. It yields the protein CASSLRRGGTRGTDTQYF.

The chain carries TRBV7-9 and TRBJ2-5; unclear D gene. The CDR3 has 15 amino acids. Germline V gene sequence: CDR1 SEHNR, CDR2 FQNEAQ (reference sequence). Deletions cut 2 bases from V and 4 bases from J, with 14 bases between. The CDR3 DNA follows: TGTGCCAGCAGCTTATGGGCGCCCGCCGGAGAGACCCAGTACTTC. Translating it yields CASSLWAPAGETQYF.

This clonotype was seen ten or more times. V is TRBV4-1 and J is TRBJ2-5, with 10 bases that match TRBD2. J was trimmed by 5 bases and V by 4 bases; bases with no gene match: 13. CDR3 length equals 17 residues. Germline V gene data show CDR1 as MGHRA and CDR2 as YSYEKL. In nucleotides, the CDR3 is TGCGCCAGCAGCCTCCGTGGTAGCGGGGGGAACAGGGAGACCCAGTACTTC. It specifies CASSLRGSGGNRETQYF.

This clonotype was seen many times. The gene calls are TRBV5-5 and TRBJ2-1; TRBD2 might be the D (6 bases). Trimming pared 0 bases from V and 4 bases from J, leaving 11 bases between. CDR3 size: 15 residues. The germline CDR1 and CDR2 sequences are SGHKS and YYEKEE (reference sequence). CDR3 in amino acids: CASSLVLANYNEQFF. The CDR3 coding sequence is TGTGCCAGCAGCTTGGTGCTAGCGAATTACAATGAGCAGTTCTTC.

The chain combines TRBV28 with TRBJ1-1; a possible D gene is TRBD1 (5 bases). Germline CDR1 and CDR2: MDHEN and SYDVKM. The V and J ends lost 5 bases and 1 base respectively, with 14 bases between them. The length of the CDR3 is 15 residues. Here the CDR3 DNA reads TGTGCCAGCAGTCGGACCCCGGGACGGAACACTGAAGCTTTCTTT. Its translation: CASSRTPGRNTEAFF. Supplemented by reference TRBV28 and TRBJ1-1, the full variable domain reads DVKVTQSSRYLVKRTGEKVFLECVQDMDHENMFWYRQDPGLGLRLIYFSYDVKMKEKGDIPEGYSVSREKKERFSLILESASTNQTSMYLCASSRTPGRNTEAFFGQGTRLTVV.

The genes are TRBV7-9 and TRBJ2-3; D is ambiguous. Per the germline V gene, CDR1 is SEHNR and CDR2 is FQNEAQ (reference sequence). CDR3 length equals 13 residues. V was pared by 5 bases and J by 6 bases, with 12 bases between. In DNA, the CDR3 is TGTGCCAGCAGCCCGACCCCTTGGGATACGCAGTATTTT. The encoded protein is CASSPTPWDTQYF.

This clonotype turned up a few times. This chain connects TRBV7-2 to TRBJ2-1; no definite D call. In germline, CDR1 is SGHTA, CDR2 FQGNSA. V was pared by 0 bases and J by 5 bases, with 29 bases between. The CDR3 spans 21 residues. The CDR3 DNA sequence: TGTGCCAGCAGCTTAGCGTTTATTAACCCTGATGTGTTTATCCCGGACAATGAGCAGTTCTTC. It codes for CASSLAFINPDVFIPDNEQFF.

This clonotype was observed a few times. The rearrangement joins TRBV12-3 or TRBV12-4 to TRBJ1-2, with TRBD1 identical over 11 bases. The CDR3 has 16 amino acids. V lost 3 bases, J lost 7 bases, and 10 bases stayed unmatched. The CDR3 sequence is CASSFGGGTGGFGYTF. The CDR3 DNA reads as TGTGCCAGCAGTTTCGGGGGTGGGACAGGGGGATTTGGCTACACCTTC.

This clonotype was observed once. In nucleotides, the CDR3 is TGTGCCAGCAGCTTAAACGACGTATCGAGCGGGAGTCCAGATGAGCAGTTCTTC. This sequence encodes CASSLNDVSSGSPDEQFF. The chain carries TRBV7-6 and TRBJ2-1, with 8 positions matching TRBD2. With V trimmed by 2 bases and J by 8 bases, 17 bases remained unmatched. Germline V lookup: CDR1 SGHVS, CDR2 FNYEAQ. The CDR3 totals 18 residues.

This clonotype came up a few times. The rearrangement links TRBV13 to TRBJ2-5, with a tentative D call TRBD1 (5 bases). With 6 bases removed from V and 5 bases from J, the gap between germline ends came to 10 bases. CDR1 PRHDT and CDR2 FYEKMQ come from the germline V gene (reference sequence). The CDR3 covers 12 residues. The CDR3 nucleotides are TGTGCCAGCAGAGGGGCCGGGGAGACCCAGTACTTC. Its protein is CASRGAGETQYF.